Each of the 5 T cell receptor beta chains below was sequenced from the same sample in a study of cytomegalovirus exposure and HLA in healthy donors. PCR employed 60 Vbeta and 13 Jbeta primers. Assay used: immunoSEQ multiplex PCR; TCRdb lists only in-frame clones, some missing. This table holds about 36,000 clones, roughly 69% found once. The sequencing sample was made of PBMCs. The origin of the receptors is a man aged 25 to 45 in good health and CMV-seronegative.

This rearrangement joins TRBV6-6 to TRBJ1-6; 8 nucleotides line up with TRBD1. The CDR3 totals 15 residues. Trimming removed 5 bases from V and 5 bases from J; junction bases left unmatched: 5. The V gene's germline CDR1 is MNHNY and CDR2 SVGAGI (reference sequence). CDR3 region: CASSRTTGDNSPLHF. In DNA, the CDR3 is TGTGCCAGCAGTAGAACGACAGGGGATAATTCACCCCTCCACTTT.

The chain employs TRBV25-1 and TRBJ1-3; no reliable D call. Germline V lookup: CDR1 MGHDK, CDR2 SYGVNS. Trimming shortened V by 8 bases and J by 7 bases, and 15 bases separated the two germline ends. The CDR3 has 13 amino acids. CDR3 protein: CASRESMRNTIYF. In DNA, the CDR3 is TGTGCCAGCCGGGAATCCATGAGGAACACCATATATTTT.

Comment on this clone: The same CDR3 arises from other DNA sequences in this sample as well. The J gene is TRBJ1-2, the V gene TRBV11-2; D gene unclear. Germline V gene data show CDR1 as SGHAT and CDR2 as FQNNGV. The V and J ends lost 6 bases and 7 bases respectively, with 9 bases between them. The CDR3 runs 11 residues. The CDR3 coding sequence is TGTGCCAGCAGTTCAGGTTTTGGCTACACCTTC. Amino acid sequence: CASSSGFGYTF. Full variable domain (outside the CDR3, taken from reference TRBV11-2 and TRBJ1-2): EAGVAQSPRYKIIEKRQSVAFWCNPISGHATLYWYQQILGQGPKLLIQFQNNGVVDDSQLPKDRFSAERLKGVDSTLKIQPAKLEDSAVYLCASSSGFGYTFGSGTRLTVV.

V gene TRBV7-2 combines with J gene TRBJ2-7; weak D call: TRBD2 (5 bases). The CDR3 runs to 15 residues. Germline V CDR1 and CDR2: SGHTA, FQGNSA. Between the trimmed V and J ends, which lost 5 bases and 4 bases, there was a span of 18 bases. The CDR3 nucleotides are TGTGCCAGCAGCCAGGAGGCACTGGGGATATACGAGCAGTACTTC. Encoded protein: CASSQEALGIYEQYF.

This clone was counted only a few times. The V call is TRBV7-2, the J call TRBJ1-2; TRBD1 agrees at 8 bases. The junction had 7 bases not matched to a gene; V was cut back by 1 base and J by 6 bases. The CDR3 has 15 amino acids. The germline CDR1 and CDR2 sequences are SGHTA and FQGNSA. CDR3 sequence reads: CASSLGAGGIDGYTF. The CDR3 coding sequence is TGTGCCAGCAGCTTAGGGGCAGGGGGCATAGATGGCTACACCTTC.